The clone carrying this T cell receptor (beta chain) is medium-sized (0.01 to 0.1%) by share. The antigen remains unidentified. Adaptor-ligated barcode primers were used to amplify TRBV12-4/TRBJ1-2 clonotypes. One entry per CDR3 protein results from TCRdb running MiXCR on the multiplex PCR reads. This repertoire shows about 2,000 distinct CDR3 sequences, approximately 17% found once; its top ten account for less than 30%. Tregs were sorted as CD4+CD25+CD127-/low cells. The study, taken as a whole, reports: Naive CD4+ cells shared about 13% of tumor Treg sequences. Tumor memory CD4+ T cell TCR gene usage was found to cluster with blood and lymph node memory CD4+ cells and with lymph node naive CD4+ cells.

This CDR3 has 12 amino acids. Between the trimmed V and J ends, which lost 1 base and 4 bases, there was a span of 4 bases. This chain joins TRBV12-3 or TRBV12-4 and TRBJ1-2; D remains unclear. This clonotype was sampled from a female donor with breast cancer. The sequenced material came from Tregs sorted from blood. CDR3 coding DNA: TGTGCCAGCAGTTTAGGGTTCTATGGCTACACCTTC. Its protein is CASSLGFYGYTF.